Below are 10 T cell receptor beta chains sequenced from a single sample in a study of shared clonotypes between healthy human individuals (TCRdb year 2020). The library was produced with the immunoSEQ multiplex PCR assay. The source is immuneACCESS, and TCRdb retained only in-frame sequences with V and J called. Part of the clones is not carried over; for the studies checked, unresolved V genes explain less than half of this, and the remainder is unexplained. The sample table records 950,000 to 1,100,000 clones; about 70% of these occur just once. The top ten clones comprise around 1.5% of the sample. Source material: memory CD4+ T cells sorted from blood. Read against the paper, the sample's cell subset or site label means: CD45RA-negative fraction. The receptors come from a man aged 18 to 30 in good health.

The genes are TRBV20-1 and TRBJ2-7; TRBD1 matches at 9 bases. The germline V gene encodes CDR1 DFQATT and CDR2 SNEGSKA (reference sequence). V shed 6 bases, J shed 6 bases, and the junction held 3 bases outside the gene matches. The CDR3 totals 11 residues. The CDR3 loop is CSAETGGEQYF. DNA for the CDR3: TGCAGTGCCGAGACAGGGGGCGAGCAGTACTTC.

The chain joins TRBV19 to TRBJ1-3; D remains unclear. The V end was cut by 4 bases, the J end by 2 bases, with 15 bases between. The CDR3 extends over 16 amino acids. Per germline, CDR1 LNHDA and CDR2 SQIVND (reference sequence). CDR3 loop: CASSNAGRFPGNTIYF. The CDR3 DNA reads TGTGCCAGTAGTAACGCGGGAAGATTCCCTGGAAACACCATATATTTT.

The rearrangement uses TRBV9 and TRBJ2-1; perhaps TRBD2 as D (5 bases). CDR3 size: 15 residues. V was pared by 3 bases and J by 4 bases, with 14 bases between. CDR1 is SGDLS, CDR2 YYNGEE, per germline. CDR3 DNA sequence: TGTGCCAGCAGCGCCCTTTTGAGCGGTTACAATGAGCAGTTCTTC. Translation: CASSALLSGYNEQFF.

The chain combines TRBV4-3 with TRBJ2-7, with TRBD1 identical over 7 bases. V gave up 1 base and J gave up 4 bases; unmatched junction bases: 4. The CDR3 totals 14 residues. CDR1 and CDR2 (germline): LGHNA, YSLEER. The CDR3 sequence: CASSQAAQGYEQYF. The DNA of the CDR3 is TGCGCCAGCAGCCAAGCGGCACAGGGGTACGAGCAGTACTTC.

V usage is TRBV28 and J usage is TRBJ2-1, with D perhaps TRBD2 (6 bases). The germline V gene has CDR1 MDHEN and CDR2 SYDVKM. CDR3 length: 14 amino acids. The V gene lost 4 bases and the J gene lost 3 bases, with 10 bases spanning the gap. CDR3 DNA sequence: TGTGCCAGCAGTTCTGGCGGGGACTACAATGAGCAGTTCTTC. Translated: CASSSGGDYNEQFF.

The rearrangement joins TRBV5-4 to TRBJ2-3, with 9 bases that match TRBD1. With V trimmed by 2 bases and J by 4 bases, 5 bases remained unmatched. CDR1 is SGHNT and CDR2 is YYREEE in the germline V gene (reference sequence). The CDR3 spans 15 residues. CDR3 protein: CASSLPGQGSDTQYF. CDR3 coding DNA: TGTGCCAGCAGCTTACCGGGACAGGGATCAGATACGCAGTATTTT.

This clone occurred a few times. This sequence joins TRBV28 and TRBJ2-1, with 7 bases fitting TRBD1. J was trimmed by 9 bases and V by 2 bases; bases with no gene match: 7. Per the germline V gene, CDR1 is MDHEN and CDR2 is SYDVKM. CDR3 length: 14 residues. CDR3 in DNA: TGTGCCAGCAGTTTACGGGACAGAACGGCTGAGCAGTTCTTC. This gives the protein CASSLRDRTAEQFF.

The gene calls are TRBV25-1 and TRBJ2-6, with 10 bases fitting TRBD1. Per the germline V gene, CDR1 is MGHDK and CDR2 is SYGVNS. The CDR3 contains 17 residues. V was clipped by 0 bases and J by 8 bases; unmatched bases: 7. CDR3 bases: TGTGCCAGCAGTGAATATGGTGGACAGGGGGTCACCAACGTCCTGACTTTC. This codes for CASSEYGGQGVTNVLTF.

The chain combines TRBV28 with TRBJ2-6; D unclear. The CDR3 spans 16 residues. Germline CDR1 MDHEN, CDR2 SYDVKM. The V end lost 4 bases, the J end lost 0 bases, and 10 bases lay between the germline ends. The DNA of the CDR3 is TGTGCCAGCAGTTCATACTGGGGCTCTGGGGCCAACGTCCTGACTTTC. Protein product: CASSSYWGSGANVLTF. Combining the CDR3 with reference TRBV28 and TRBJ2-6 gives the whole variable domain DVKVTQSSRYLVKRTGEKVFLECVQDMDHENMFWYRQDPGLGLRLIYFSYDVKMKEKGDIPEGYSVSREKKERFSLILESASTNQTSMYLCASSSYWGSGANVLTFGAGSRLTVL.

The chain joins TRBV9 to TRBJ2-4; TRBD2 aligns across 8 bases. The CDR3 loop spans 14 amino acids. From germline, CDR1 is SGDLS and CDR2 YYNGEE. Trimming took 4 bases from V and 7 from J; bases not matched to a gene: 7. CDR3: CASSPREGTNIQYF. The CDR3 DNA reads TGTGCCAGCAGCCCTCGGGAGGGGACTAACATTCAGTACTTC.